One sample yielded the 32 T cell receptor beta chains listed below, sequenced in a study of OX40 agonist ivuxolimab in advanced cancers. Repertoires were generated with immunoSEQ multiplex PCR, while TCRdb's copy carries only in-frame clones and drops some. Of tens of thousands of clones in the sample, roughly 91% were seen once. Sequences were derived from CD4+ or CD8+ T cells sorted from blood, sampled in a trial of the OX40 agonist ivuxolimab. These receptor sequences come from an adult with an advanced solid tumor such as melanoma, head and neck, liver or kidney cancer.

The V and J genes are TRBV21-1 and TRBJ2-3. TRBV21-1 is assigned pseudogene status. The CDR3 loop spans 13 amino acids. The CDR3 DNA is TGTGCCAGCAGCTTTCGACCCACGGATACGCAGTATTTT. Translated: CASSFRPTDTQYF.

This chain joins TRBV6-5 and TRBJ1-3; 8 bases align to TRBD1. Per germline, CDR1 MNHEY and CDR2 SVGAGI. The CDR3 totals 15 residues. Unmatched junction bases numbered 5, after V lost 4 bases and J lost 3 bases. This chain's CDR3 is CASSFQQGDGNTIYF. The CDR3 region has the DNA TGTGCCAGCAGTTTCCAACAGGGGGATGGAAACACCATATATTTT.

The chain is built from TRBV20-1 and TRBJ1-2; D unclear. This CDR3 spans 11 amino acids. The ends were cut back, 2 bases at V and 5 bases at J, with 6 bases in the middle. Per the germline V gene, CDR1 is DFQATT and CDR2 is SNEGSKA (reference sequence). CDR3 sequence reads: CSARTEYGYTF. In DNA, the CDR3 is TGCAGTGCTAGAACTGAGTATGGCTACACCTTC.

With respect to this clone: At one end, the junction sequence differs from germline, possibly due to a read error. The chain is built from TRBV7-7 and TRBJ2-7; 9 nucleotides agree with TRBD2. The CDR3 length is 13 residues. Germline CDR1 is SSHAT and CDR2 is FNYEAQ (reference sequence). CDR3 DNA sequence: TGTGCTAGCAGCTGGACTAGCGTCTCCGAGCAGTACTTC. Residues: CASSWTSVSEQYF. The complete variable domain, with remaining parts taken from reference TRBV7-7 and TRBJ2-7, reads GAGVSQSPRYKVTKRGQDVTLRCDPISSHATLYWYQQALGQGPEFLTYFNYEAQPDKSGLPSDRFSAERPEGSISTLTIQRTEQRDSAMYRCASSWTSVSEQYFGPGTRLTVT.

The chain couples TRBV5-1 to TRBJ2-7; D may be TRBD1 or TRBD2 (5 bases each). Per germline, CDR1 SGHRS and CDR2 YFSETQ. The CDR3 has 15 residues. Trimming removed 4 bases from V and 4 bases from J, with 18 bases in between. The CDR3 sequence: CASSPAVGVRYEQYF. The CDR3 coding sequence is TGCGCCAGCAGCCCCGCGGTGGGGGTGAGATACGAGCAGTACTTC.

V usage is TRBV5-8 and J usage is TRBJ1-5; 11 bases are shared with TRBD1. Germline CDR1 and CDR2: SGHTS and YDEGEE. The CDR3 totals 16 residues. V lost 2 bases to trimming and J lost 5 bases; unmatched junction nucleotides: 6. The CDR3 loop reads CASSFPRTGGDQPQHF. In DNA, the CDR3 is TGTGCCAGCAGCTTCCCGAGGACAGGGGGCGATCAGCCCCAGCATTTT.

This clone was seen a single time. The chain joins TRBV7-9 to TRBJ2-3; 7 nucleotides line up with TRBD2. Germline V CDR1 and CDR2: SEHNR, FQNEAQ (reference sequence). This CDR3 region has 15 residues. The junction had 5 bases not matched to a gene; V was cut back by 5 bases and J by 0 bases. The CDR3 reads CASSTTSVSTDTQYF. The CDR3 nucleotides are TGTGCCAGCAGCACTACTAGCGTAAGCACAGATACGCAGTATTTT.

This clone was counted a few times. CDR3 residues: CASSSGTPSNQPQHF. As DNA, the CDR3 is TGTGCCAGCAGCTCTGGGACCCCTAGCAATCAGCCCCAGCATTTT. This chain joins TRBV9 and TRBJ1-5; TRBD1 is a possible D gene (5 bases). The germline CDR1 and CDR2 sequences are SGDLS and YYNGEE. CDR3 length: 15 amino acids. The V end was cut by 4 bases, the J end by 0 bases, with 11 bases between.

The rearrangement uses TRBV18 and TRBJ2-3, with TRBD1 identical over 8 bases. The junction had 9 bases not matched to a gene; V was cut back by 5 bases and J by 2 bases. Germline V gene lookup returns CDR1 KGHSH and CDR2 LQKENI. There are 16 residues in the CDR3. The CDR3 nucleotides are TGTGCCAGCTCAGCGACCCGGGACAGGTCCACAGATACGCAGTATTTT. It encodes CASSATRDRSTDTQYF.

This clone came up once. The chain carries TRBV28 and TRBJ2-4, with D tentatively TRBD1 or TRBD2 (6 bases each). Germline loops: CDR1 MDHEN, CDR2 SYDVKM. This CDR3 is built from 15 residues. Trimming pared 3 bases from V and 2 bases from J, leaving 11 bases between. CDR3 region: CASSLEGGSKNIQYF. The DNA of the CDR3 is TGTGCCAGCAGTTTGGAGGGGGGTTCCAAAAACATTCAGTACTTC.

Notes on this clone: At one boundary the junction diverges from the germline segment, which might be a read error. V gene TRBV19 combines with J gene TRBJ2-2; the D is unclear. This CDR3 is 14 amino acids long. Germline V gene lookup returns CDR1 LNHDA and CDR2 SQIVND (reference sequence). The CDR3 reads CASSLDPLVVELFF. The CDR3 nucleotides are TGTGCCAGTAGTCTAGACCCGTTGGTAGTCGAGCTGTTTTTT.

The chain carries TRBV7-9 and TRBJ1-3; no clear D gene. The V end lost 1 base, the J end lost 4 bases, and 8 bases lay between the germline ends. The CDR3 extends over 14 amino acids. Germline CDR1 and CDR2: SEHNR and FQNEAQ (reference sequence). The CDR3 is CASSLDNFGNTIYF. DNA for the CDR3: TGTGCCAGCAGCTTAGACAACTTCGGAAACACCATATATTTT.

V usage is TRBV28 and J usage is TRBJ1-1; D is unresolved. Deletions cut 5 bases from V and 1 base from J, with 14 bases between. Germline V CDR1 and CDR2: MDHEN, SYDVKM. The CDR3 totals 15 residues. The CDR3 region is CASSPPLSTNTEAFF. The CDR3, as DNA: TGTGCCAGCAGTCCCCCCTTATCAACGAACACTGAAGCTTTCTTT. Drawing the rest from reference TRBV28 and TRBJ1-1, the complete variable domain is DVKVTQSSRYLVKRTGEKVFLECVQDMDHENMFWYRQDPGLGLRLIYFSYDVKMKEKGDIPEGYSVSREKKERFSLILESASTNQTSMYLCASSPPLSTNTEAFFGQGTRLTVV.

The chain has TRBV7-2 and TRBJ2-2; 9 bases are a match to TRBD2. The ends lost 7 bases at V and 7 bases at J; junction bases unmatched: 7. Germline V gene data show CDR1 as SGHTA and CDR2 as FQGNSA. CDR3 length equals 14 residues. CDR3 coding DNA: TGTGCCAGCACGAAGGGACTAGCCGGCGGGGAGCTGTTTTTT. This codes for CASTKGLAGGELFF.

V usage is TRBV7-2 and J usage is TRBJ1-5; possible D gene TRBD1, 6 bases. Germline V gives CDR1 SGHTA, CDR2 FQGNSA. The CDR3 has 16 amino acids. With 2 bases removed from V and 3 bases from J, the gap between germline ends came to 14 bases. CDR3 DNA sequence: TGTGCCAGCAGCTTACCAGGGGCCGCGCCCAATCAGCCCCAGCATTTT. As protein: CASSLPGAAPNQPQHF.

This clone has just one count. This sequence joins TRBV4-1 and TRBJ2-4, with a possible D match to TRBD2 (6 bases). This CDR3 has 16 residues. The germline V gene encodes CDR1 MGHRA and CDR2 YSYEKL. Between the trimmed V and J ends, which lost 4 bases and 0 bases, there was a span of 13 bases. In DNA form, the CDR3 reads TGCGCCAGCAGCCCCCGGGAGCTAATAGCCAAAAACATTCAGTACTTC. The encoded protein is CASSPRELIAKNIQYF.

CDR3 coding DNA: TGTGCCAGTATCCCTCGACGGAATCGGAACACTGAAGCTTTCTTT. Translating gives CASIPRRNRNTEAFF. The rearrangement uses TRBV19 and TRBJ1-1, with D unclear. Trimming left V 7 bases short and J 1 base short, with 16 bases between. This CDR3 has 15 amino acids. Germline V lookup: CDR1 LNHDA, CDR2 SQIVND (reference sequence).

The V gene is TRBV5-1, the J gene TRBJ2-5; D not resolved. There are 13 residues in the CDR3. Between the trimmed V and J ends, which lost 3 bases and 5 bases, there was a span of 11 bases. CDR1 and CDR2 from the germline V gene are SGHRS and YFSETQ. CDR3 sequence (DNA): TGCGCCAGCAGCTGGAGCCCTGAGGAGACCCAGTACTTC. It is translated as CASSWSPEETQYF.

This sequence joins TRBV18 and TRBJ2-7; 7 positions agree with TRBD2. The end of the DNA is better explained by TRBJ2-1, so the J call may be wrong. The CDR3 runs 16 residues. CDR1 is KGHSH and CDR2 is LQKENI in the germline V gene. CDR3 sequence (DNA): TGTGCCAGCTCGGTTTCGTGGACTAGATATTTCAATGAGCAGTTCTTC. It is translated as CASSVSWTRYFNEQFF.

The chain carries TRBV5-1 and TRBJ2-7; TRBD1 aligns across 7 bases. CDR1 is SGHRS and CDR2 is YFSETQ in the germline V gene. The J segment lost 6 bases and the V segment lost 4 bases, leaving 13 bases of the junction unmatched. The CDR3 is 15 residues long. This CDR3 is CASSLSGTVQVEQYF. The CDR3 nucleotides read TGCGCCAGCAGCCTATCCGGGACAGTACAGGTCGAGCAGTACTTC. Variable domain in full (rest from reference TRBV5-1 and TRBJ2-7): KAGVTQTPRYLIKTRGQQVTLSCSPISGHRSVSWYQQTPGQGLQFLFEYFSETQRNKGNFPGRFSGRQFSNSRSEMNVSTLELGDSALYLCASSLSGTVQVEQYFGPGTRLTVT.

This clone came up a few times. The chain couples TRBV21-1 to TRBJ1-1. TRBV21-1 is a pseudogene locus. There are 10 residues in the CDR3. CDR3 sequence: CARFVGEAFF. The CDR3 DNA follows: TGTGCTCGATTCGTCGGGGAAGCTTTCTTT.

J is TRBJ2-5 and V is TRBV5-5; D may be TRBD1 or TRBD2 (5 bases each). In germline, CDR1 is SGHKS, CDR2 YYEKEE (reference sequence). Trimming stripped 3 bases from V and 5 bases from J, with 20 bases between. The CDR3 covers 16 residues. The CDR3 is CASSWGLGPLGETQYF. The CDR3 region has the DNA TGTGCCAGCAGCTGGGGGTTAGGCCCCTTGGGGGAGACCCAGTACTTC.

This clone was observed a single time. The chain uses TRBV5-1 and TRBJ2-5, with TRBD2 identical over 10 bases. In germline, CDR1 is SGHRS, CDR2 YFSETQ. The V gene end was trimmed by 0 bases and the J gene end by 5 bases; junction bases not matched to a gene: 7. The CDR3 consists of 16 residues. The CDR3 coding sequence is TGCGCCAGCAGCTTGGGGCTAGCGGGAGCGGGGGAGACCCAGTACTTC. Translation gives CASSLGLAGAGETQYF.

The genes are TRBV7-2 and TRBJ2-5; a possible D gene is TRBD2 (5 bases). In germline, CDR1 is SGHTA, CDR2 FQGNSA. CDR3 size: 15 residues. V dropped 3 bases and J dropped 7 bases, with 18 bases sitting between them. CDR3 region: CASSLTTLVAGTQYF. CDR3 coding DNA: TGTGCCAGCAGCTTGACGACTCTTGTGGCGGGGACCCAGTACTTC.

The chain is built from TRBV6-5 and TRBJ2-7; 7 bases align to TRBD1. CDR1 and CDR2 (germline): MNHEY, SVGAGI. CDR3 length equals 14 residues. The J segment lost 4 bases and the V segment lost 6 bases, leaving 9 bases of the junction unmatched. The CDR3 here is CASRMTGSTYEQYF. Here the CDR3 DNA reads TGTGCCAGCAGGATGACAGGGTCCACGTACGAGCAGTACTTC.

This chain links TRBV10-1 with TRBJ2-4; maybe TRBD1 (5 bases). Germline assignment: CDR1 WNHNN and CDR2 SYGVQD (reference sequence). Trimming cost V 4 bases and J 3 bases, with 34 bases left between them. The CDR3 runs 22 residues. CDR3 region: CASSAAGLSPAPLSYGKNIQYF. The CDR3 DNA follows: TGCGCCAGCAGTGCAGCAGGGTTGAGCCCGGCCCCGTTAAGCTATGGCAAAAACATTCAGTACTTC.

The chain joins TRBV19 to TRBJ2-6; D may be TRBD1 (6 bases). V lost 4 bases to trimming and J lost 0 bases, with 16 bases between them. This CDR3 comprises 18 residues. CDR1 is LNHDA and CDR2 is SQIVND in the germline V gene (reference sequence). CDR3 sequence reads: CASSRRQETLSGANVLTF. DNA for the CDR3: TGTGCCAGTAGTAGACGACAGGAAACTCTCTCTGGGGCCAACGTCCTGACTTTC.

The J gene is TRBJ2-1, the V gene TRBV7-2, with TRBD2 as a possible D gene (5 bases). Germline V lookup: CDR1 SGHTA, CDR2 FQGNSA. The CDR3 contains 15 residues. V lost 1 base and J 10 bases, leaving 17 bases between the germline ends. DNA of the CDR3: TGTGCCAGCAGCTTAGTCGGGATACGTGCCCCCGAGCAGTTCTTC. This sequence encodes CASSLVGIRAPEQFF.

J is TRBJ2-1 and V is TRBV9; D may be TRBD2 (6 bases). The ends were cut back, 3 bases at V and 4 bases at J, with 14 bases in the middle. The CDR3 totals 15 residues. CDR1 SGDLS and CDR2 YYNGEE come from the germline V gene. Here the CDR3 DNA reads TGTGCCAGCAGCGCAGGGACTGGCTATTACAATGAGCAGTTCTTC. Translated, it gives CASSAGTGYYNEQFF.

The chain uses TRBV2 and TRBJ2-3, with TRBD2 matching 9 bases. Germline CDR1 is SNHLY and CDR2 is FYNNEI. After removal of 4 bases from V and 0 bases from J, the junction contained 2 bases not matched to a gene. The CDR3 runs 15 residues. CDR3 residues: CASSGTSGSTDTQYF. The CDR3 nucleotides read TGTGCCAGCAGTGGAACTAGCGGGAGCACAGATACGCAGTATTTT.

The chain recombines TRBV6-4 with TRBJ2-5; D not certain. This CDR3 has 15 amino acids. CDR1 and CDR2 (germline): MRHNA, SNTAGT. V lost 3 bases and J 1 base, leaving 12 bases between the germline ends. The CDR3 sequence: CASSENAFPQETQYF. The DNA for the CDR3 is TGTGCCAGCAGTGAGAACGCGTTCCCCCAAGAGACCCAGTACTTC.

The chain couples TRBV7-2 to TRBJ2-5; TRBD1 might be the D (5 bases). The germline V and J ends were trimmed by 0 bases and 1 base, with 9 bases remaining between them. This CDR3 contains 15 residues. Germline assignment: CDR1 SGHTA and CDR2 FQGNSA. The CDR3 is CASSLALQGQETQYF. CDR3 nucleotides: TGTGCCAGCAGCTTAGCTCTGCAGGGCCAAGAGACCCAGTACTTC. Supplemented by reference TRBV7-2 and TRBJ2-5, the full variable domain reads GAGVSQSPSNKVTEKGKDVELRCDPISGHTALYWYRQSLGQGLEFLIYFQGNSAPDKSGLPSDRFSAERTGGSVSTLTIQRTQQEDSAVYLCASSLALQGQETQYFGPGTRLLVL.